This paragraph reports one T cell receptor (beta chain). These data are taken from a study of blood T cell repertoires in COVID-19. The overall study: Nucleic acid was either cDNA or gDNA, and it came from T cells, B-cell-depleted T cells, or PBMCs.

Germline values: CDR1 LNHDA, CDR2 SQIVND (reference sequence). CDR3 length: 14 amino acids. J was trimmed by 8 bases and V by 7 bases; bases with no gene match: 8. Method: immunoSEQ multiplex PCR; TCRdb's copy keeps in-frame clones and lacks some. The repertoire includes 85,000 to 95,000 clones, around 87% of them detected once, and roughly 6.8% sits in the top ten. The V gene is TRBV19, the J gene TRBJ1-6; 7 bases line up with TRBD1. The sequence derives from a human donor with acute or convalescent COVID-19. The donor label of this sample is uncertain. The sequenced sample was peripheral blood. CDR3 nucleotide sequence: TGTGCCAGTATACCGACAGGGTCAGATTCACCCCTCCACTTT. It translates to CASIPTGSDSPLHF.